The rows below give T cell receptor beta chains drawn from one sample of a study of blood T cell repertoires in COVID-19. Some clones are missing from TCRdb's copy, which holds only in-frame ones; the method was immunoSEQ multiplex PCR. This table has over 200,000 clones, approximately 90% appearing once. Source material: PBMCs or T cells enriched from blood (not recorded which). The receptors shown here come from a man younger than 30 who had recovered from COVID-19. Both conserved end residues are part of each CDR3. The D gene is left open where the match is weak. Where a row states a size, it is once, few, many or the class of an expanded clone; other rows omit it.

cdr3_aa cdr3_nt d_call clone_size j_call v_call
CASSPETQYF TGTGCCAGCAGCCCGGAGACCCAGTACTTC . . TRBJ2-5 TRBV7-9
CAISDSWTGISSGNTIYF TGTGCCATCAGTGATTCTTGGACAGGGATTAGCTCTGGAAACACCATATATTTT TRBD1 . TRBJ1-3 TRBV10-3
CASGLAGTSGRVPYEQYF TGTGCTAGTGGTTTGGCCGGGACTAGCGGGAGGGTCCCCTACGAGCAGTACTTC TRBD2 . TRBJ2-7 TRBV12-5
CASSFGSRHAADTQYF TGTGCCAGCAGCTTTGGCTCGAGACACGCCGCAGATACGCAGTATTTT . . TRBJ2-3 TRBV7-9
CASSQDFGGPQPQHF TGTGCCAGCAGCCAAGATTTCGGGGGGCCTCAGCCCCAGCATTTT . once TRBJ1-5 TRBV3-1/TRBV3-2
CASSIGVGGNQPQHF TGTGCCAGTAGTATTGGGGTCGGGGGTAATCAGCCCCAGCATTTT . . TRBJ1-5 TRBV19
CASSPDRGSTIYF TGTGCCAGCAGTCCTGACAGGGGGAGCACCATATATTTT TRBD1 . TRBJ1-3 TRBV2
CASTDHEGKGNQPQHF TGTGCCAGCACCGATCATGAGGGTAAGGGCAATCAGCCCCAGCATTTT . . TRBJ1-5 TRBV2
CASSFDTNTEAFF TGTGCCAGCAGCTTCGACACTAACACTGAAGCTTTCTTT . . TRBJ1-1 TRBV11-1
CARSLDRGNEKLFF TGTGCCAGAAGCTTGGATAGGGGGAACGAAAAACTGTTTTTT . . TRBJ1-4 TRBV5-3
CASSDGGTNEKLFF TGCGCCAGCAGTGACGGGGGAACTAATGAAAAACTGTTTTTT . . TRBJ1-4 TRBV10-1
CASSLGQGAYEQYF TGTGCCAGCAGCCTGGGACAGGGGGCCTACGAGCAGTACTTC TRBD1 . TRBJ2-7 TRBV3-1/TRBV3-2
CASSPYAAGGLDTQYF TGTGCCAGCAGCCCCTATGCAGCGGGAGGATTAGATACGCAGTATTTT TRBD2 . TRBJ2-3 TRBV9
CASSPNGGFSYNEQFF TGTGCCAGCAGCCCAAACGGGGGGTTCTCCTACAATGAGCAGTTCTTC TRBD2 . TRBJ2-1 TRBV5-4
CAISAGGFDSQPQHF TGTGCCATCTCGGCAGGCGGGTTTGATAGTCAGCCCCAGCATTTT . . TRBJ1-5 TRBV10-3
CASSLYPGNSNQPQHF TGTGCCAGCAGTTTATATCCAGGGAATAGCAATCAGCCCCAGCATTTT . . TRBJ1-5 TRBV27
CAISVEVGGNQPQHF TGTGCCATCAGTGTCGAGGTGGGTGGCAATCAGCCCCAGCATTTT . . TRBJ1-5 TRBV10-3
CASSRDRTVSNQPQHF TGTGCCAGCAGCCGAGACAGGACAGTGAGCAATCAGCCCCAGCATTTT . once TRBJ1-5 TRBV4-2
CASSQEQGRNTGELFF TGTGCCAGCAGCCAAGAACAGGGGAGGAACACCGGGGAGCTGTTTTTT TRBD1 . TRBJ2-2 TRBV4-2
CASSTGDRTNQPQHF TGTGCCAGCAGTACTGGGGACAGGACGAATCAGCCCCAGCATTTT TRBD1 few TRBJ1-5 TRBV6-5
CASSPGTAPSRELFF TGTGCCAGCAGCCCCGGGACTGCCCCCAGCCGGGAGCTGTTTTTT . . TRBJ2-2 TRBV27
CASKGQLNYGYTF TGTGCCAGCAAGGGACAGCTTAACTATGGCTACACCTTC TRBD1 . TRBJ1-2 TRBV28
CATSSGQAAGELFF TGTGCCACCAGCAGCGGACAGGCGGCCGGGGAGCTGTTTTTT TRBD1 . TRBJ2-2 TRBV15
CASRGQGATLGNTIYF TGTGCCAGCAGAGGACAGGGGGCGACCTTAGGAAACACCATATATTTT TRBD1 . TRBJ1-3 TRBV28